This TCR beta chain stems from a study of blood T cell repertoires in COVID-19. Study-level information: COVID-19 samples from acute and convalescent phases originated in the United States, Italy and Spain.

In the authors' workflow: It was from reference gene primer amplification that nucleated cell counts were estimated. The table came from immunoSEQ multiplex PCR; TCRdb's copy has only in-frame clones and leaves some out. The D gene and trimming were derived from the DNA, and the V and J assignments and clone size from that table. The table has about 68,000 clones, 70% to 90% seen once. Germline V gives CDR1 MNHEY, CDR2 SVGAGI. The junction had 4 bases not matched to a gene; V was cut back by 6 bases and J by 0 bases. The CDR3 extends over 14 amino acids. The sample taken for sequencing was peripheral blood. This receptor was taken from a man aged 50 to 60 with acute or convalescent COVID-19. The chain uses TRBV6-5 and TRBJ2-7, with TRBD1 identical over 8 bases. The CDR3 region has the DNA TGTGCCAGCAGGACAGGGGCGACCTCCTACGAGCAGTACGTC. Its translation: CASRTGATSYEQYV.